Following are 28 T cell receptor beta chains from one sample sequenced in a study of molecular identifiers for immune sequencing clone quantification. Using its own MiXCR run on the PCR reads, TCRdb lists one record per CDR3 protein. The sample includes about 320,000 distinct CDR3 sequences, roughly 24% seen only once; the top ten take 0.65% to 0.75%. Sequencing input: naive CD8+ T cells from blood, with Jurkat cell RNA spiked in. Subset given: FACS-sorted CD8+CD4-CCR7+CD45RA+ naive T cells. The receptors here all came from a human donor in good health. Some libraries in this study had Jurkat cell RNA spiked in.

The CDR3 is CASSPTGEPGSYNEQFF. The CDR3 nucleotides are TGCGCCAGCAGTCCTACCGGAGAGCCAGGCTCCTACAATGAGCAGTTCTTC. The chain joins TRBV4-1 to TRBJ2-1; D gene uncertain. V lost 6 bases and J 0 bases, leaving 18 bases between the germline ends. CDR1 and CDR2 (germline): MGHRA, YSYEKL. CDR3 length equals 17 residues.

The V gene is TRBV9, the J gene TRBJ2-7; D remains ambiguous. Trimming pared 3 bases from V and 0 bases from J, leaving 10 bases between. The CDR3 consists of 14 residues. Germline V gene data show CDR1 as SGDLS and CDR2 as YYNGEE. The CDR3 region is CASSEAPGSYEQYF. CDR3 nucleotides: TGTGCCAGCAGCGAGGCCCCGGGCTCCTACGAGCAGTACTTC.

The chain is built from TRBV6-1 and TRBJ1-1; maybe TRBD1 (5 bases). CDR3 length: 16 residues. The germline CDR1 and CDR2 sequences are MNHNS and SASEGT. Trimming left V 1 base short and J 3 bases short, with 15 bases between. CDR3 region: CASSEDGVTRDTEAFF. In nucleotides, the CDR3 is TGTGCCAGCAGTGAAGACGGTGTGACCAGGGACACTGAAGCTTTCTTT.

This clonotype has a count of ten or more. It may be a read error: a sequence one base away is much more abundant. The J gene is TRBJ2-7, the V gene TRBV2, with D tentatively TRBD1 (5 bases). The length of the CDR3 is 12 residues. Trimming removed 6 bases from V and 3 bases from J, with 9 bases in between. The germline V gene has CDR1 SNHLY and CDR2 FYNNEI. The CDR3: CASSIGDYEQYF. The DNA for the CDR3 is TGTGCCAGCAGCATAGGGGACTACGAGCAGTACTTC.

This clonotype was found a few times. The chain combines TRBV7-9 with TRBJ2-7; D is undetermined. CDR1 and CDR2 (germline): SEHNR, FQNEAQ (reference sequence). The CDR3 totals 15 residues. Trimming cost V 1 base and J 5 bases, with 15 bases left between them. The CDR3: CASSLVVRQAHEQYF. The DNA for the CDR3 is TGTGCCAGCAGCTTAGTTGTAAGACAAGCCCACGAGCAGTACTTC.

This rearrangement joins TRBV19 to TRBJ1-1; D might be TRBD1 (5 bases). Germline CDR1 and CDR2: LNHDA and SQIVND (reference sequence). The CDR3 loop spans 12 amino acids. Deletions cut 5 bases from V and 7 bases from J, with 11 bases between. DNA for the CDR3: TGTGCCAGTAGTCCCCCCGGGGGTGAAGCTTTCTTT. As protein: CASSPPGGEAFF.

The chain carries TRBV5-4 and TRBJ1-1; TRBD1 is a possible D gene (5 bases). Trimming removed 0 bases at V and 0 bases at J, with 12 bases between. The CDR3 spans 16 residues. Germline assignment: CDR1 SGHNT and CDR2 YYREEE (reference sequence). The CDR3 here is CASSLEGLGLNTEAFF. CDR3 nucleotides: TGTGCCAGCAGCTTGGAGGGGCTGGGCTTGAACACTGAAGCTTTCTTT. Supplemented by reference TRBV5-4 and TRBJ1-1, the full variable domain reads ETGVTQSPTHLIKTRGQQVTLRCSSQSGHNTVSWYQQALGQGPQFIFQYYREEENGRGNFPPRFSGLQFPNYSSELNVNALELDDSALYLCASSLEGLGLNTEAFFGQGTRLTVV.

V and J are TRBV4-3 and TRBJ2-7; D is ambiguous. CDR1 is LGHNA, CDR2 YSLEER, per germline. V lost 3 bases and J 7 bases, leaving 19 bases between the germline ends. The CDR3 extends over 15 amino acids. Here the CDR3 reads CASSHQGAGAWEQYF. CDR3 nucleotide sequence: TGCGCCAGCAGCCACCAAGGTGCAGGCGCCTGGGAGCAGTACTTC.

On this clonotype: One end of the junction varies from germline; a read error may be responsible. The rearrangement links TRBV5-3 to TRBJ2-5, with 10 bases matching TRBD2. TRBV5-3 is known as an ORF, though its function is uncertain. This CDR3 has 16 residues. The CDR3 protein is CASSSGLADFQETRYF. CDR3 nucleotides: TGTGCCAGCAGCTCAGGACTAGCGGATTTTCAAGAGACCCGGTACTTC.

The chain uses TRBV4-3 and TRBJ2-1; D tentatively reads TRBD1 or TRBD2 (6 bases each). In germline, CDR1 is LGHNA, CDR2 YSLEER. Deletions cut 0 bases from V and 4 bases from J, with 16 bases between. CDR3 length: 17 amino acids. The DNA for the CDR3 is TGCGCCAGCAGCCAAGATCCGGGCAGGGGAGGATACAATGAGCAGTTCTTC. Protein sequence: CASSQDPGRGGYNEQFF.

The CDR3 spells CSARVSSGGASYNEQFF. As DNA, the CDR3 is TGCAGTGCTAGAGTTTCCAGCGGGGGGGCCTCCTACAATGAGCAGTTCTTC. The chain carries TRBV20-1 and TRBJ2-1; TRBD2 matches at 10 bases. Germline lookup yields CDR1 DFQATT and CDR2 SNEGSKA (reference sequence). The V and J ends lost 1 base and 0 bases, in that order; junction bases with no gene match: 6. The CDR3 loop spans 17 amino acids.

The rearrangement uses TRBV7-2 and TRBJ2-5, with TRBD2 matching 10 bases. Germline values: CDR1 SGHTA, CDR2 FQGNSA. J was trimmed by 0 bases and V by 6 bases; bases with no gene match: 16. CDR3 length: 19 amino acids. CDR3 loop: CASRYLEVPGTSDQETQYF. The CDR3 DNA reads TGTGCCAGCAGATATTTGGAGGTACCCGGGACTAGCGACCAAGAGACCCAGTACTTC. The full variable domain, rest sourced from reference TRBV7-2 and TRBJ2-5, is GAGVSQSPSNKVTEKGKDVELRCDPISGHTALYWYRQSLGQGLEFLIYFQGNSAPDKSGLPSDRFSAERTGGSVSTLTIQRTQQEDSAVYLCASRYLEVPGTSDQETQYFGPGTRLLVL.

This clonotype was detected ten times or more. The chain uses TRBV27 and TRBJ2-7, with 9 bases fitting TRBD1. Trimming cost V 5 bases and J 1 base; bases outside gene matches: 6. Germline V gives CDR1 MNHEY, CDR2 SMNVEV (reference sequence). This CDR3 is built from 15 residues. CDR3 protein: CASSPAGTGSYEQYF. The CDR3 bases are TGTGCCAGCAGTCCGGCCGGGACAGGGTCCTACGAGCAGTACTTC.

This clonotype was found a few times. The rearrangement joins TRBV7-6 to TRBJ2-5, with 7 bases matching TRBD1. This CDR3 region has 15 residues. V shed 3 bases, J shed 5 bases, and the junction held 9 bases outside the gene matches. Germline CDR1 is SGHVS and CDR2 is FNYEAQ. CDR3 amino acids: CASSFLQGVQETQYF. CDR3 nucleotide sequence: TGTGCCAGCAGCTTCCTCCAGGGGGTTCAGGAGACCCAGTACTTC.

This clonotype was found many times. The chain combines TRBV4-3 with TRBJ2-7; possible D gene TRBD2, 6 bases. V was shortened by 3 bases and J by 2 bases, with 14 bases between the two germline ends. Looked up from germline, CDR1 is LGHNA and CDR2 is YSLEER. The CDR3 extends over 15 amino acids. CDR3 amino acids: CASSHDGGLPYEQYF. CDR3 in DNA: TGCGCCAGCAGCCATGATGGGGGACTCCCCTACGAGCAGTACTTC.

This clonotype occurred many times. CDR3 nucleotides: TGTGCCAGCAGCTTGGGTCCAGCGATTTACTACGAGCAGTACTTC. It encodes CASSLGPAIYYEQYF. This chain uses TRBV5-6 with TRBJ2-7; no reliable D call. Germline CDR1 and CDR2: SGHDT and YYEEEE. V dropped 0 bases and J dropped 3 bases, with 13 bases sitting between them. This CDR3 contains 15 residues. Full variable domain (rest looked up from reference TRBV5-6 and TRBJ2-7): DAGVTQSPTHLIKTRGQQVTLRCSPKSGHDTVSWYQQALGQGPQFIFQYYEEEERQRGNFPDRFSGHQFPNYSSELNVNALLLGDSALYLCASSLGPAIYYEQYFGPGTRLTVT.

CDR3 DNA: TGCAGTGCTAGAGGGCGCGGGGGGGCCTCGGACGAGCAGTACTTC. As protein: CSARGRGGASDEQYF. The chain recombines TRBV20-1 with TRBJ2-7; 9 nucleotides line up with TRBD2. The CDR3 has 15 amino acids. Germline-derived CDR1 and CDR2 are DFQATT and SNEGSKA (reference sequence). V was pared by 1 base and J by 5 bases, with 9 bases of the junction left unmatched.

The chain has TRBV6-5 and TRBJ2-1, with D possibly called TRBD1 or TRBD2 (6 bases each). The CDR3 length is 14 residues. The V end lost 1 base, the J end lost 8 bases, and 12 bases lay between the germline ends. Germline V CDR1 and CDR2: MNHEY, SVGAGI. The CDR3: CASSYYREADEQFF. Here the CDR3 DNA reads TGTGCCAGCAGTTACTACAGGGAGGCTGATGAGCAGTTCTTC.

This clonotype was counted at least ten times. This chain connects TRBV6-2 or TRBV6-3 to TRBJ1-5; maybe TRBD1 (5 bases). This CDR3 region has 15 residues. The V end lost 9 bases, the J end lost 1 base, and 16 bases lay between the germline ends. Per germline, CDR1 MNHEY and CDR2 SVGEGT. The DNA of the CDR3 is TGTGCCAGTAGGGGAATCATGCAAAGCAATCAGCCCCAGCATTTT. Translation gives CASRGIMQSNQPQHF.

Comment on this clonotype: A much larger clone lies a single base off, so this may be a read error. The chain joins TRBV28 to TRBJ2-3; 13 bases agree with TRBD2. CDR1 MDHEN and CDR2 SYDVKM come from the germline V gene. CDR3 size: 16 residues. Germline trimming cut 10 bases from V and 3 bases from J; bases unmatched to any gene: 10. CDR3 coding DNA: TGTGCCAACACTCCCCTACTAGCGGGAGGGACAGATACGCAGTATTTT. Translation gives CANTPLLAGGTDTQYF.

In this sample, this clonotype turned up once. The CDR3 protein is CAISELGQGPESSGNTIYF. In DNA form, the CDR3 reads TGTGCCATCAGTGAGCTGGGGCAGGGGCCTGAGAGCTCTGGAAACACCATATATTTT. The J gene is TRBJ1-3, the V gene TRBV10-3, with D possibly being TRBD1 (6 bases). The V gene lost 2 bases and the J gene lost 0 bases, with 20 bases spanning the gap. The CDR3 spans 19 residues. The germline CDR1 and CDR2 sequences are ENHRY and SYGVKD.

The J gene is TRBJ1-1, the V gene TRBV5-3; D unclear. TRBV5-3 is marked as an open reading frame, function uncertain. The V end was cut by 8 bases, the J end by 9 bases, with 20 bases between. CDR3 length: 13 residues. CDR3 bases: TGTGCCAGCCACACGACTCCTAACGCTAAAGCTTTCTTT. This translates into CASHTTPNAKAFF.

The chain is built from TRBV30 and TRBJ2-1; D is uncertain. Germline V gene lookup returns CDR1 GTSNPN and CDR2 SVGIG (reference sequence). The CDR3 has 11 residues. The V end lost 1 base, the J end lost 9 bases, and 7 bases lay between the germline ends. The CDR3 loop is CAWSAQPEQFF. The CDR3 bases are TGTGCCTGGAGTGCTCAACCTGAGCAGTTCTTC.

This sequence joins TRBV10-2 and TRBJ1-1; a possible D gene is TRBD1 (5 bases). V lost 2 bases and J lost 4, with 11 bases in between. There are 14 residues in the CDR3. CDR1 and CDR2 (germline): WSHSY, SAAADI. CDR3 sequence: CASSEGARPTEAFF. CDR3 coding DNA: TGCGCCAGCAGTGAGGGGGCGCGGCCCACTGAAGCTTTCTTT.

Ten or more counts support this clonotype. The chain employs TRBV7-9 and TRBJ1-1; 9 positions agree with TRBD1. CDR1 is SEHNR and CDR2 is FQNEAQ in the germline V gene (reference sequence). The CDR3 is 17 residues long. V was clipped by 1 base and J by 3 bases; unmatched bases: 9. CDR3 sequence reads: CASSLVPGQGPDTEAFF. The CDR3 DNA sequence: TGTGCCAGCAGCTTAGTTCCGGGACAGGGACCCGACACTGAAGCTTTCTTT.

This clonotype was picked up many times. The chain employs TRBV27 and TRBJ1-1; D possibly corresponds to TRBD1 (6 bases). This CDR3 region has 11 residues. The germline V and J ends were trimmed by 10 bases and 5 bases, with 11 bases remaining between them. The germline V gene has CDR1 MNHEY and CDR2 SMNVEV (reference sequence). The CDR3 coding sequence is TGTGCCACCGGAGGGGGAACTGAAGCTTTCTTT. This encodes CATGGGTEAFF.

This clonotype showed up many times. This chain links TRBV5-1 with TRBJ1-5; D is unclear. The CDR3 totals 14 residues. The V end lost 0 bases, the J end lost 6 bases, and 10 bases lay between the germline ends. From germline, CDR1 is SGHRS and CDR2 YFSETQ. CDR3 sequence (DNA): TGCGCCAGCAGCTTGGATTTCGGTGTTCAGCCCCAGCATTTT. As protein: CASSLDFGVQPQHF.

This clonotype was detected many times. The J gene is TRBJ2-3, the V gene TRBV7-8; 10 positions agree with TRBD1. CDR3 length equals 16 residues. The germline V gene has CDR1 SGHVS and CDR2 FQNEAQ. J gave up 1 base and V 3 bases, and 4 bases lay outside the gene matches. The CDR3: CASSFWGTGGTDTQYF. CDR3 coding DNA: TGTGCCAGCAGCTTTTGGGGGACAGGGGGCACAGATACGCAGTATTTT.